One and the same sample provided the 29 T cell receptor beta chains below, sequenced in a study of T-cell memory formation after mild COVID-19. One entry per CDR3 protein, called by TCRdb with MiXCR from the 5' RACE reads. This sample has fewer than 550,000 distinct CDR3 sequences; about 20% occur once, and the top ten carry roughly 8.4%. Material for sequencing was PBMCs or a T cell subset sorted from them (not recorded which). All receptors derive from an adult woman who had mild COVID-19 (a few samples of this study predate the infection). Cell type and time point are not known.

This clonotype was recorded a few times. The rearrangement links TRBV10-3 to TRBJ1-4, with a weak D call TRBD1 (5 bases). Germline loops: CDR1 ENHRY, CDR2 SYGVKD. Trimming stripped 0 bases from V and 1 base from J, with 6 bases between. The CDR3 has 15 amino acids. In nucleotides, the CDR3 is TGTGCCATCAGTGAGTCGGGGGGAACTAATGAAAAACTGTTTTTT. This translates into CAISESGGTNEKLFF.

J is TRBJ1-1 and V is TRBV15, with a weak D call TRBD1 (5 bases). This CDR3 comprises 15 residues. The germline V and J ends were trimmed by 1 base and 4 bases, with 13 bases remaining between them. Germline assignment: CDR1 LNHNV and CDR2 YYDKDF (reference sequence). The CDR3 DNA reads TGTGCCACCAGCAGAGTTACCAGGGTCGGCACTGAAGCTTTCTTT. Translating gives CATSRVTRVGTEAFF.

The sample holds a few counts of this clonotype. J is TRBJ2-1 and V is TRBV4-1, with D possibly matching TRBD2 (5 bases). The V end lost 3 bases, the J end lost 6 bases, and 12 bases lay between the germline ends. This CDR3 region has 14 residues. Germline-derived CDR1 and CDR2 are MGHRA and YSYEKL. The CDR3 here is CASSHGVVPNEQFF. In DNA, the CDR3 is TGCGCCAGCAGCCACGGGGTAGTACCCAATGAGCAGTTCTTC.

This clonotype was detected a few times. V is TRBV18 and J is TRBJ1-2; TRBD1 is a possible D gene (6 bases). CDR1 is KGHSH, CDR2 LQKENI, per germline. V was trimmed by 2 bases and J by 0 bases, leaving 10 bases between them. The CDR3 extends over 15 amino acids. The CDR3 DNA reads TGTGCCAGCTCACCAAGGACAGCTGCTAACTATGGCTACACCTTC. Translation: CASSPRTAANYGYTF.

The sample holds one count of this clonotype. The CDR3 DNA is TGTGCCAGCTCTTGGGGGGGTGGTACTGAAGCTTTCTTT. It translates to CASSWGGGTEAFF. The chain carries TRBV27 and TRBJ1-1; possibly TRBD1 for D (5 bases). V was pared by 8 bases and J by 5 bases, with 15 bases between. Per germline, CDR1 MNHEY and CDR2 SMNVEV (reference sequence). This CDR3 comprises 13 residues.

This clonotype was recorded at least ten times. The chain combines TRBV4-3 with TRBJ2-2; a weak D match, TRBD1 (6 bases). The germline V gene encodes CDR1 LGHNA and CDR2 YSLEER. The ends were cut back, 4 bases at V and 7 bases at J, with 16 bases in the middle. The CDR3 loop spans 15 amino acids. CDR3 region: CASSRGEQGSGELFF. The DNA for the CDR3 is TGCGCCAGCAGCCGAGGTGAACAGGGAAGCGGGGAGCTGTTTTTT.

In its sample, this clonotype was seen a few times. This sequence joins TRBV20-1 and TRBJ1-1, with TRBD1 identical over 8 bases. CDR1 is DFQATT and CDR2 is SNEGSKA in the germline V gene (reference sequence). The length of the CDR3 is 16 residues. J was trimmed by 0 bases and V by 4 bases; bases with no gene match: 10. The CDR3 DNA reads TGCAGTGCTAATGACAGGGGCTCTGTCATGAACACTGAAGCTTTCTTT. Its translation: CSANDRGSVMNTEAFF.

This rearrangement joins TRBV6-5 to TRBJ2-6; D not resolved. Germline V gives CDR1 MNHEY, CDR2 SVGAGI. The CDR3 loop spans 15 amino acids. Between the trimmed V and J ends, which lost 6 bases and 2 bases, there was a span of 11 bases. This CDR3 is CASRAYSTGANVLTF. The CDR3, as DNA: TGTGCCAGCAGGGCGTACAGTACTGGGGCCAACGTCCTGACTTTC.

V gene TRBV14 combines with J gene TRBJ1-2; 9 positions match TRBD1. Germline V gene lookup returns CDR1 SGHDN and CDR2 FVKESK. The V gene end was trimmed by 1 base and the J gene end by 7 bases; junction bases not matched to a gene: 10. The CDR3 contains 16 residues. The CDR3 sequence is CASSQVALGQGSGYTF. The CDR3 DNA follows: TGTGCCAGCAGCCAAGTTGCCCTAGGACAGGGGAGTGGCTACACCTTC.

This clonotype has only a few counts. This chain connects TRBV12-3 or TRBV12-4 to TRBJ2-1; TRBD1 aligns across 8 bases. Trimming at V came to 6 bases and at J to 4 bases, leaving 14 bases not matched to a gene. The CDR3 runs to 17 residues. The CDR3 is CASRPRYYGTGYNEQFF. The CDR3 nucleotides read TGTGCCAGCAGACCCCGTTACTACGGGACAGGTTACAATGAGCAGTTCTTC.

The chain uses TRBV25-1 and TRBJ2-7; D gene ambiguous. Trimming removed 6 bases at V and 6 bases at J, with 6 bases between. The CDR3 runs to 10 residues. Germline V gene lookup returns CDR1 MGHDK and CDR2 SYGVNS. The chain's CDR3 is CASRDREQYF. The CDR3 DNA sequence: TGTGCCAGCAGGGACCGCGAGCAGTACTTC.

The rearrangement links TRBV12-3 or TRBV12-4 to TRBJ1-3; D not resolved. The V end lost 8 bases, the J end lost 2 bases, and 19 bases lay between the germline ends. The CDR3 is made up of 16 amino acids. The CDR3 sequence is CASANGRTLAGNTIYF. CDR3 bases: TGTGCCAGCGCGAACGGCCGAACTCTGGCTGGAAACACCATATATTTT.

With regard to this clonotype: A read error may be the cause here, since a much bigger clone is one base away. V gene TRBV13 combines with J gene TRBJ2-7, with 11 positions matching TRBD1. Germline values: CDR1 PRHDT, CDR2 FYEKMQ (reference sequence). J lost 4 bases, V lost 5 bases, and 19 bases had no gene match. This CDR3 spans 19 amino acids. The CDR3 reads CASSPSRTGGLSKRYEQYF. For the CDR3, the DNA is TGTGCCAGCAGCCCCAGTAGGACAGGGGGCTTATCGAAAAGGTACGAGCAGTACTTC.

The V gene is TRBV2, the J gene TRBJ1-2; 10 nucleotides match TRBD1. Germline loops: CDR1 SNHLY, CDR2 FYNNEI. This CDR3 region has 16 residues. V lost 0 bases, J lost 6 bases, and 7 bases stayed unmatched. The CDR3 reads CASSEAGTGVLNGYTF. The CDR3 nucleotides are TGTGCCAGCAGTGAAGCCGGGACAGGGGTTCTGAATGGCTACACCTTC.

This clonotype was seen more than once but under ten times. The rearrangement links TRBV24-1 to TRBJ2-7; tentatively, D is TRBD2 (6 bases). In germline, CDR1 is KGHDR, CDR2 SFDVKD. The CDR3 runs 15 residues. The V end was cut by 7 bases, the J end by 6 bases, with 21 bases between. CDR3 sequence reads: CATSDRRDLGGEQYF. DNA for the CDR3: TGTGCCACCAGCGATCGCCGGGACTTAGGAGGCGAGCAGTACTTC.

The CDR3 here is CASSLGGQRQPQHF. The CDR3 DNA sequence: TGTGCCAGCAGCTTGGGGGGACAAAGGCAGCCCCAGCATTTT. The chain is built from TRBV5-4 and TRBJ1-5, with a tentative D call TRBD1 (6 bases). Trimming took off 0 bases at V and 7 bases at J, with 11 bases between the two ends. This CDR3 contains 14 residues. CDR1 and CDR2 (germline): SGHNT, YYREEE (reference sequence). Using reference TRBV5-4 and TRBJ1-5 for the parts outside the CDR3, the full variable domain is ETGVTQSPTHLIKTRGQQVTLRCSSQSGHNTVSWYQQALGQGPQFIFQYYREEENGRGNFPPRFSGLQFPNYSSELNVNALELDDSALYLCASSLGGQRQPQHFGDGTRLSIL.

This clonotype was counted a few times. V gene TRBV5-1 combines with J gene TRBJ1-2; D is undetermined. The CDR3 has 15 residues. The V end was cut by 2 bases, the J end by 8 bases, with 19 bases between. Germline CDR1 reads SGHRS; CDR2 reads YFSETQ. In DNA, the CDR3 is TGCGCCAGCAGCTTTCACGGGAGCTCTCTAGACGGCTACACCTTC. Translated: CASSFHGSSLDGYTF.

This clonotype has more than one count but fewer than ten. The rearrangement uses TRBV3-1 and TRBJ2-2, with D perhaps matching TRBD1 or TRBD2 (5 bases each). Trimming took 4 bases from V and 2 from J, leaving 14 bases between them. The CDR3 is 16 amino acids. The germline gives CDR1 LGHDT, CDR2 YNNKEL (reference sequence). The CDR3 region is CASSRVTGLNTGELFF. The CDR3 DNA reads TGTGCCAGCAGCCGCGTAACAGGACTTAACACCGGGGAGCTGTTTTTT.

This clonotype showed up just a few times. Here the CDR3 reads CASSLAQLGDPTHYGYTF. The CDR3 DNA sequence: TGTGCCAGCAGCTTAGCGCAATTGGGGGACCCAACTCACTATGGCTACACCTTC. The V gene is TRBV7-8, the J gene TRBJ1-2; tentatively, D is TRBD1 (5 bases). V lost 0 bases and J 3 bases, leaving 20 bases between the germline ends. The CDR3 extends over 18 amino acids. Germline CDR1 SGHVS, CDR2 FQNEAQ.

J is TRBJ2-7 and V is TRBV29-1; 7 positions match TRBD1. With 8 bases clipped from V and 5 bases from J, the junction kept 9 bases outside the gene matches. The CDR3 contains 12 residues. Germline lookup yields CDR1 SQVTM and CDR2 ANQGSEA. The CDR3 DNA is TGCAGCATTTGGGACAGCCATAACGAGCAGTACTTC. Residues: CSIWDSHNEQYF.

The chain links TRBV18 to TRBJ2-7; D uncertain. The V end was cut by 2 bases, the J end by 2 bases, with 19 bases between. Germline V gene data show CDR1 as KGHSH and CDR2 as LQKENI. This CDR3 is built from 17 residues. CDR3 in amino acids: CASSPISPTSPPYEQYF. Here the CDR3 DNA reads TGTGCCAGCTCACCAATCTCGCCTACATCCCCTCCCTACGAGCAGTACTTC.

CDR3 protein: CATSRETPAAPSSYNEQFF. The CDR3 bases are TGTGCCACCAGCAGAGAGACCCCTGCGGCGCCTAGCTCCTACAATGAGCAGTTCTTC. J is TRBJ2-1 and V is TRBV15; no firm D call. Germline-derived CDR1 and CDR2 are LNHNV and YYDKDF (reference sequence). The CDR3 extends over 19 amino acids. Trimming shortened V by 0 bases and J by 0 bases, and 18 bases separated the two germline ends.

V usage is TRBV30 and J usage is TRBJ2-1; 12 nucleotides agree with TRBD2. CDR1 is GTSNPN and CDR2 is SVGIG in the germline V gene (reference sequence). Trimming took 0 bases from V and 4 from J; bases not matched to a gene: 10. The CDR3 contains 18 residues. CDR3 nucleotides: TGTGCCTGGAGTGTAGAAAGCCTGGGACTAGCGGGTTACAATGAGCAGTTCTTC. It codes for CAWSVESLGLAGYNEQFF.

This clonotype has more than one count but fewer than ten. J is TRBJ1-4 and V is TRBV20-1; tentative D call: TRBD1 (5 bases). The CDR3 is 14 amino acids. Germline values: CDR1 DFQATT, CDR2 SNEGSKA (reference sequence). The ends were cut back, 1 base at V and 7 bases at J, with 13 bases in the middle. The CDR3 sequence: CSARGVGGAEKLFF. DNA for the CDR3: TGCAGTGCTAGAGGCGTGGGCGGGGCTGAAAAACTGTTTTTT.

In its sample, this clonotype was seen a few times. This chain links TRBV18 with TRBJ1-5, with D perhaps TRBD1 (5 bases). There are 15 residues in the CDR3. V was clipped by 6 bases and J by 0 bases, with 12 bases between them. Germline values: CDR1 KGHSH, CDR2 LQKENI. The chain's CDR3 is CASSLLGDSNQPQHF. The CDR3 DNA follows: TGTGCCAGCTCCCTATTGGGGGATAGCAATCAGCCCCAGCATTTT.

The V call is TRBV30, the J call TRBJ2-5, with 14 positions matching TRBD2. J lost 5 bases, V lost 5 bases, and 16 bases had no gene match. CDR1 is GTSNPN, CDR2 SVGIG, per germline (reference sequence). The CDR3 sequence is 18 residues long. The CDR3 loop is CAWGGRPGTSGSGETQYF. DNA of the CDR3: TGTGCCTGGGGGGGAAGACCCGGGACTAGCGGGAGTGGGGAGACCCAGTACTTC.

This clonotype was found a few times. The CDR3 nucleotides are TGTGCCAGTAGTATCATGGGGGGCGGCACAGATACGCAGTATTTT. Translating it yields CASSIMGGGTDTQYF. The chain recombines TRBV19 with TRBJ2-3; D possibly matches TRBD1 or TRBD2 (6 bases each). CDR1 is LNHDA, CDR2 SQIVND, per germline (reference sequence). The CDR3 totals 15 residues. Trimming stripped 3 bases from V and 1 base from J, with 11 bases between.

This clonotype was detected a few times. The chain employs TRBV18 and TRBJ2-1; TRBD1 matches at 8 bases. Germline V CDR1 and CDR2: KGHSH, LQKENI. The junction had 9 bases not matched to a gene; V was cut back by 1 base and J by 7 bases. The length of the CDR3 is 16 residues. The CDR3 DNA reads TGTGCCAGCTCACCACTTCAGGGGGCCGATGGGAATGAGCAGTTCTTC. Its translation: CASSPLQGADGNEQFF.

The genes are TRBV3-1 and TRBJ1-1; TRBD1 might be the D (5 bases). V was cut by 3 bases and J by 3 bases, with 8 bases left in between. Germline V gene sequence: CDR1 LGHDT, CDR2 YNNKEL (reference sequence). The CDR3 is made up of 13 amino acids. CDR3 sequence reads: CASSQMGDTEAFF. In DNA form, the CDR3 reads TGTGCCAGCAGCCAGATGGGGGACACTGAAGCTTTCTTT.